These T cell receptor beta chains were read from a single sample in a study of T cells in pancreatic ductal adenocarcinoma. The table came from immunoSEQ multiplex PCR; TCRdb's copy has only in-frame clones and leaves some out. Here the sample spans over 85,000 clones, about 96% being singletons. The sample comprised PBMCs. These TCRs come from a human donor with pancreatic ductal adenocarcinoma. CDR3s include the opening cysteine and the closing phenylalanine or tryptophan.

V	J	CDR3
TRBV11-2	TRBJ2-7	CASSRDRAYEQYF
TRBV9	TRBJ2-2	CASSVGPSGNTGELFF
TRBV6-5	TRBJ2-1	CASRTVARNEQFF
TRBV28	TRBJ2-6	CASNGGGGANVLTF
TRBV7-9	TRBJ2-7	CASSYRTGRTLRSYEQYF
TRBV7-8	TRBJ2-7	CASSLGPGGTYEQYF
TRBV2	TRBJ1-5	CASSGQGSNQPQHF
TRBV5-1	TRBJ2-1	CASSLGAGVNEQFF
TRBV7-9	TRBJ2-7	CASSLLEPGEGEQYF
TRBV18	TRBJ1-5	CASSPGQQNQPQHF
TRBV6-6	TRBJ1-4	CASSSSGQRNEKLFF
TRBV28	TRBJ2-1	CASSSTSYNEQFF
TRBV18	TRBJ2-7	CASSPESYEQYF
TRBV7-9	TRBJ1-4	CASSTRQDLNEKLFF
TRBV19	TRBJ1-5	CASRGTSNQPQHF
TRBV9	TRBJ2-1	CASSVAVINEQFF
TRBV18	TRBJ2-1	CASSPPKASSYNEQFF